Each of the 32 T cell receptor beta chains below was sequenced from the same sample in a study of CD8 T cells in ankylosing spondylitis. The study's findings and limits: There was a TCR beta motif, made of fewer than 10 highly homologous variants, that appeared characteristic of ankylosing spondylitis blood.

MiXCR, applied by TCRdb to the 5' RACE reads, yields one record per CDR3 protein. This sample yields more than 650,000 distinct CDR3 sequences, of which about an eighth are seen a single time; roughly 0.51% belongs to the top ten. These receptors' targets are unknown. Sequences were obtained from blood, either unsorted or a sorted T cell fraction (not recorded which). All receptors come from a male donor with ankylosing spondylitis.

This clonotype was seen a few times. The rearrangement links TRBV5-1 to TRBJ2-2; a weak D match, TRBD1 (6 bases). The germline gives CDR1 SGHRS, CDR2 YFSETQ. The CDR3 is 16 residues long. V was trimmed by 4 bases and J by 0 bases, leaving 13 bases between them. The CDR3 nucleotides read TGCGCCAGCAGCCCGGGGACAATCGCGAACACCGGGGAGCTGTTTTTT. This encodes CASSPGTIANTGELFF.

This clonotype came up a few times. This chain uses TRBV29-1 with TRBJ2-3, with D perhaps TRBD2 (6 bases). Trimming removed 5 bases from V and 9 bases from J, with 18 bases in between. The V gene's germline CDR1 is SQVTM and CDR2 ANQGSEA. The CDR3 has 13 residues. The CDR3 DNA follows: TGCAGCGTTTCTAGTTCGGGACTTTTAACGCAGTATTTT. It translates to CSVSSSGLLTQYF.

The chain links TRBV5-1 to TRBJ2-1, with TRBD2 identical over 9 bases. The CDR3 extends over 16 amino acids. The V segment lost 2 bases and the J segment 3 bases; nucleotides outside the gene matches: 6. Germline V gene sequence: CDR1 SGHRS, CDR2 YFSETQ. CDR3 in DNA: TGCGCCAGCAGCTTCTCCGGACTAGCGAACTACAATGAGCAGTTCTTC. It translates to CASSFSGLANYNEQFF.

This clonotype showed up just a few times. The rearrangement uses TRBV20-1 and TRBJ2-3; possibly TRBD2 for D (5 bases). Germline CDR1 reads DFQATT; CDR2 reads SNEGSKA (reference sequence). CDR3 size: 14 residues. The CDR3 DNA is TGCAGAGCCGAGAGCGGAACTAGCACAGATACGCAGTATTTT. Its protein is CRAESGTSTDTQYF.

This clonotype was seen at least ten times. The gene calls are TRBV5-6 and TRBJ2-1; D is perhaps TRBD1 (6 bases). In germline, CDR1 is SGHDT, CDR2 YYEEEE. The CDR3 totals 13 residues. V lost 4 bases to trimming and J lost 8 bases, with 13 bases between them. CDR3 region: CASSAQGIDEQFF. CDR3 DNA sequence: TGTGCCAGCAGCGCCCAGGGGATCGATGAGCAGTTCTTC. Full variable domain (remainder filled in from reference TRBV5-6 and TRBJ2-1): DAGVTQSPTHLIKTRGQQVTLRCSPKSGHDTVSWYQQALGQGPQFIFQYYEEEERQRGNFPDRFSGHQFPNYSSELNVNALLLGDSALYLCASSAQGIDEQFFGPGTRLTVL.

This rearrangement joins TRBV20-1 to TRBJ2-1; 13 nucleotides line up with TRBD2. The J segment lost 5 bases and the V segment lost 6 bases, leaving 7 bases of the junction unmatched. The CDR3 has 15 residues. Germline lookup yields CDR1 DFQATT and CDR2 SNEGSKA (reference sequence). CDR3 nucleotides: TGCAGTGCCCCGGGACTAGCGGGACTAAACAATGAGCAGTTCTTC. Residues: CSAPGLAGLNNEQFF.

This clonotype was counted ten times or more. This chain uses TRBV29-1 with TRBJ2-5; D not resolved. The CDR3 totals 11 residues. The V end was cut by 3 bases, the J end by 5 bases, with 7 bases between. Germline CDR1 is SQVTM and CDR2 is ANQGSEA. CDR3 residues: CSVDPWETQYF. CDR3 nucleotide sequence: TGCAGCGTTGACCCCTGGGAGACCCAGTACTTC.

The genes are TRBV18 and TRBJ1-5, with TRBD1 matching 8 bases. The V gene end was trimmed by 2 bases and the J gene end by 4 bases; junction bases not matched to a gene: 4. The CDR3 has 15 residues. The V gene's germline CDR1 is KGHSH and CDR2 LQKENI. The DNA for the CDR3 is TGTGCCAGCTCACCAGGGGGACAGGCTAATCAGCCCCAGCATTTT. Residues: CASSPGGQANQPQHF.

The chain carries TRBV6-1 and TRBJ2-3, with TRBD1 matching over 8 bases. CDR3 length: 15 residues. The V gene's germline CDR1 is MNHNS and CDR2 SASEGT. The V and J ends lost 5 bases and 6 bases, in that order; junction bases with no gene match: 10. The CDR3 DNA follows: TGTGCCAGCAGTCTTCGGACAGGGAAAGCGGATACGCAGTATTTT. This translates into CASSLRTGKADTQYF.

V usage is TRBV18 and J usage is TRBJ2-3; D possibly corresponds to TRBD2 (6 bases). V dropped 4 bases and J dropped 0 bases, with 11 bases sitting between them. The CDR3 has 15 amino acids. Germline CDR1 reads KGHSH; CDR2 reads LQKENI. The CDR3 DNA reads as TGTGCCAGCTCACTGGCGGGGTCTAGCACAGATACGCAGTATTTT. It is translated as CASSLAGSSTDTQYF.

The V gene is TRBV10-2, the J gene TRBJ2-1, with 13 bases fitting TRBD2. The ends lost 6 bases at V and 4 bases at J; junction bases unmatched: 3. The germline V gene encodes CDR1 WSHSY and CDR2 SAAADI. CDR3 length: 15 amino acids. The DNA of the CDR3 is TGCGCCAGCAGACTAGCGGGAGGGGGTTACAATGAGCAGTTCTTC. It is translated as CASRLAGGGYNEQFF.

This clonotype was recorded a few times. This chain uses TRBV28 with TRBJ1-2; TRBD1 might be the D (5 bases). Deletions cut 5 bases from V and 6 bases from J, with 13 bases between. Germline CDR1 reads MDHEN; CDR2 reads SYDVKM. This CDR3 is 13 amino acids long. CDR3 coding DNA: TGTGCCAGCAGTGGGGGACTTCGGGATGGCTACACCTTC. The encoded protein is CASSGGLRDGYTF.

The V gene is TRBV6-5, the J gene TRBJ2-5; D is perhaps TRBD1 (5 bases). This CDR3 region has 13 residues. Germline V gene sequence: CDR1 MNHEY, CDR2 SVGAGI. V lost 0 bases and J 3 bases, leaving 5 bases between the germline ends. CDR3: CASSYSTEETQYF. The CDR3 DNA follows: TGTGCCAGCAGTTACTCGACAGAAGAGACCCAGTACTTC.

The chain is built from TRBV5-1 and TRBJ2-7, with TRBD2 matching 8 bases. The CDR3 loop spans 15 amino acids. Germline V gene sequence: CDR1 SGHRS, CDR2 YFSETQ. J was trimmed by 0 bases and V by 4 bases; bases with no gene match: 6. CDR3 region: CASSVKSGSSYEQYF. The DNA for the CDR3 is TGCGCCAGCAGCGTCAAAAGCGGGAGCTCCTACGAGCAGTACTTC. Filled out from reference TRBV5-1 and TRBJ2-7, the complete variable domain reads KAGVTQTPRYLIKTRGQQVTLSCSPISGHRSVSWYQQTPGQGLQFLFEYFSETQRNKGNFPGRFSGRQFSNSRSEMNVSTLELGDSALYLCASSVKSGSSYEQYFGPGTRLTVT.

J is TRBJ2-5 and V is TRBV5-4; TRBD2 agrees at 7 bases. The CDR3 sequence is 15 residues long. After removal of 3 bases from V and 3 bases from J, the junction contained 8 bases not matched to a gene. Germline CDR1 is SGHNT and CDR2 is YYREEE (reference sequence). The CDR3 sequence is CASSSLWAGEETQYF. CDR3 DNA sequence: TGTGCCAGCAGCTCCCTGTGGGCGGGAGAAGAGACCCAGTACTTC.

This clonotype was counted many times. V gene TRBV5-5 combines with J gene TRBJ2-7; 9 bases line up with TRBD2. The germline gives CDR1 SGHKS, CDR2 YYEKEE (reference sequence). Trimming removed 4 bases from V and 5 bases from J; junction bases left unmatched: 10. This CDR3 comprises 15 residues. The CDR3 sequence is CASSTTGTSSHEQYF. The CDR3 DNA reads TGTGCCAGCAGCACAACCGGGACTAGCAGCCACGAGCAGTACTTC.

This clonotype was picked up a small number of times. CDR3 protein: CSAREMGNRGIYYGYTF. In nucleotides, the CDR3 is TGCAGTGCTAGAGAAATGGGAAACAGGGGGATCTACTATGGCTACACCTTC. The chain carries TRBV20-1 and TRBJ1-2, with TRBD1 matching 8 bases. V lost 0 bases, J lost 3 bases, and 12 bases stayed unmatched. Germline assignment: CDR1 DFQATT and CDR2 SNEGSKA (reference sequence). The CDR3 has 17 amino acids.

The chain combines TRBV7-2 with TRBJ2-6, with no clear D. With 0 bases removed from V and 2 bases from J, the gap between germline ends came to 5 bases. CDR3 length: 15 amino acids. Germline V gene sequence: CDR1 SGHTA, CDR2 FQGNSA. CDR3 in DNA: TGTGCCAGCAGCTTAGCTACCCCTGGGGCCAACGTCCTGACTTTC. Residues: CASSLATPGANVLTF.

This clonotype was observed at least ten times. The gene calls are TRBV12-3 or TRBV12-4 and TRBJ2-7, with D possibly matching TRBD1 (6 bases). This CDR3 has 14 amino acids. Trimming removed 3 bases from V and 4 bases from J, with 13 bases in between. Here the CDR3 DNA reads TGTGCCAGCAGTTTGGGGGCCGACGTATACGAGCAGTACTTC. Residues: CASSLGADVYEQYF.

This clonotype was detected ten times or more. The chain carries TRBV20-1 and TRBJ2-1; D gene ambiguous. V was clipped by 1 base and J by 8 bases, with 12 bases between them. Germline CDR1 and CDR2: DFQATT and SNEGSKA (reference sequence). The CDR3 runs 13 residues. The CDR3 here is CSARGRLVDEQFF. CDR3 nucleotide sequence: TGCAGTGCTAGAGGCCGATTAGTAGATGAGCAGTTCTTC.

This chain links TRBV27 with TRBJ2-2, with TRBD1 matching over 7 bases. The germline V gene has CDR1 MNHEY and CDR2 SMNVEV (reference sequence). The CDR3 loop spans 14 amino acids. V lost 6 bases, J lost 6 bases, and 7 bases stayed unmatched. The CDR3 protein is CASRRQGLSGELFF. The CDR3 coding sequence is TGTGCCAGCAGGAGACAGGGCTTGTCCGGGGAGCTGTTTTTT.

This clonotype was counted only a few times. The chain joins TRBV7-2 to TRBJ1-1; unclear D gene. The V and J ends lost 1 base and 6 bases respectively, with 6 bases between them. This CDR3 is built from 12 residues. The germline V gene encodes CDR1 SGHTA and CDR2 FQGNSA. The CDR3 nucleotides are TGTGCCAGCAGCTTAGTAATGCCTGAAGCTTTCTTT. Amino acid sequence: CASSLVMPEAFF.

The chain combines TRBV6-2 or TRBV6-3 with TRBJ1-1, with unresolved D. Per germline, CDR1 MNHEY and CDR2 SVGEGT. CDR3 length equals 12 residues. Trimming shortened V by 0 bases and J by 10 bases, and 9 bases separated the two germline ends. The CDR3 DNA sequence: TGTGCCAGCAGTTACTCGGTGAGAGGAGCTTTCTTT. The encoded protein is CASSYSVRGAFF.

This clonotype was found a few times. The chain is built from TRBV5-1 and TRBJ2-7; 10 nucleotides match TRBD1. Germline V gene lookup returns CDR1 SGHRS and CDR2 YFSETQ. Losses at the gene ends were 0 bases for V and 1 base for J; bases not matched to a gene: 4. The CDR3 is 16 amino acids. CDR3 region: CASSLAGQGGSYEQYF. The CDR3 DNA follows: TGCGCCAGCAGCTTGGCCGGACAGGGGGGTTCCTACGAGCAGTACTTC.

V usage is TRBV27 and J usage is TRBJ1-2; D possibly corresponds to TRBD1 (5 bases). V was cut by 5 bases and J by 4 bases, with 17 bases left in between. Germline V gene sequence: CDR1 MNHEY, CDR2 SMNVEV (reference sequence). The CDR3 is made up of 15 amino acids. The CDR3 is CASSSPQGAAYGYTF. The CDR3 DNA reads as TGTGCCAGCAGTAGTCCCCAGGGTGCGGCCTATGGCTACACCTTC.

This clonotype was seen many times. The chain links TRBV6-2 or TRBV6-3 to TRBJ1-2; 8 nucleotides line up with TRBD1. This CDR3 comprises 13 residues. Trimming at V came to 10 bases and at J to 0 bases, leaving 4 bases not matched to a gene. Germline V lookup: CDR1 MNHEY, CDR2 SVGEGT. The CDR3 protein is CATRQGTNYGYTF. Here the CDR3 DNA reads TGTGCCACCCGACAGGGGACTAACTATGGCTACACCTTC.

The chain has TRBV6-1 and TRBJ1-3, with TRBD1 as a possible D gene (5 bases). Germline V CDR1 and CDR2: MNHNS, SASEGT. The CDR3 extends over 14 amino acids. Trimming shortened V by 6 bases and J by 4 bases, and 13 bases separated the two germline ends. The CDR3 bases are TGTGCCAGCAGAAACGGGGCTGCGGGAAACACCATATATTTT. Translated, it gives CASRNGAAGNTIYF.

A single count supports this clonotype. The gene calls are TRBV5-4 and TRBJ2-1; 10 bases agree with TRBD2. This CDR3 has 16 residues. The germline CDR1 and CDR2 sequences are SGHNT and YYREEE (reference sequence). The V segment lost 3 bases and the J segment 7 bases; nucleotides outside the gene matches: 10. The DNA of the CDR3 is TGTGCCAGCAGCTCTACCCCGGGACTAGCGAGAAATGAGCAGTTCTTC. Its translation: CASSSTPGLARNEQFF.

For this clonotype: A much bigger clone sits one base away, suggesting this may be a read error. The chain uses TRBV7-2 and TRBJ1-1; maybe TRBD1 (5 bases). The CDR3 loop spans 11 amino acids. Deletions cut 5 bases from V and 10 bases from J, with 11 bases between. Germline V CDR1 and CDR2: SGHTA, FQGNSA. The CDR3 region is CASSRDRGAFF. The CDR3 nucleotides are TGTGCCAGCAGCCGCGACAGAGGAGCTTTCTTT.

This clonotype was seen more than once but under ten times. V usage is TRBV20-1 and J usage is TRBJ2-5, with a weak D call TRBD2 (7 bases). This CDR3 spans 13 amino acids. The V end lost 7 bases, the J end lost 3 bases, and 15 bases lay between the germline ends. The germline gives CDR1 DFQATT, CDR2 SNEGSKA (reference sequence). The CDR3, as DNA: TGCAGTGTCCCCACGGGGGGCAAAGAGACCCAGTACTTC. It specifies CSVPTGGKETQYF.

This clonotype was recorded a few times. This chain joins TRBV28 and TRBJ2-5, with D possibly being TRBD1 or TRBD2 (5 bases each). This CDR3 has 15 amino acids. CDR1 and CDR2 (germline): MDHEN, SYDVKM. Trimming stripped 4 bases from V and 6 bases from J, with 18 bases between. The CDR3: CASSSPTTPGQTQYF. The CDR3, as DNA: TGTGCCAGCAGTTCCCCGACTACCCCGGGGCAGACCCAGTACTTC.

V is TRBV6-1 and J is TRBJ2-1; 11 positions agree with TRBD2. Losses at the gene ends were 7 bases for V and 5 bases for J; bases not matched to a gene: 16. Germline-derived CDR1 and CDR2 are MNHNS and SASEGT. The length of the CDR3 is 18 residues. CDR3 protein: CASNPQGVAGGPDNEQFF. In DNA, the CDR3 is TGTGCCAGCAATCCACAGGGAGTAGCGGGAGGGCCGGACAATGAGCAGTTCTTC.